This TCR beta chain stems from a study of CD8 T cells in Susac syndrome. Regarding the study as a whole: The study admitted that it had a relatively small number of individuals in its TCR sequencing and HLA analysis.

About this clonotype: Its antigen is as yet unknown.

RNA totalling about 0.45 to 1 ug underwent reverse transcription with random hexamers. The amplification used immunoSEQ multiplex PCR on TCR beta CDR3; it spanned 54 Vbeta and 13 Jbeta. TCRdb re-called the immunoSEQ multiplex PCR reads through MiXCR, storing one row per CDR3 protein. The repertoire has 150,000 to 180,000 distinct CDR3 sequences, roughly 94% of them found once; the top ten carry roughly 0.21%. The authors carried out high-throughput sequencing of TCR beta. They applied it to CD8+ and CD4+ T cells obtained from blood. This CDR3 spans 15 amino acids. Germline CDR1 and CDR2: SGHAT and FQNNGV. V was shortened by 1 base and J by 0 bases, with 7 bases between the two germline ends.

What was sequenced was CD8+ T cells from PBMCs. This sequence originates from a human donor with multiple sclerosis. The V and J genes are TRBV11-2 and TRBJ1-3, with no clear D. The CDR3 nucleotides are TGTGCCAGCAGCTTAGGCCGTTCCTCTGGAAACACCATATATTTT. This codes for CASSLGRSSGNTIYF.